The T cell receptor (beta chain) described here comes from a study of beta chain features in type 1 diabetes. Findings and caveats of the study: Among patients with Type 1 diabetes, TCRB CDR3s were moderately but significantly shorter in every one of the four CD4+ subsets. Equally in patients and controls, PCR might preferentially amplify shorter templates. A greater similarity of naive, central memory and Treg TCRB repertoires was seen among patients than among healthy donors. Among type 1 diabetes patients, VDJ junctions had fewer insertions and more deletions.

To note about this clone: The antigen remains undetermined.

The CDR3 extends over 15 amino acids. V shed 5 bases and J 3 bases; nucleotides not matched to a gene: 7. Germline-derived CDR1 and CDR2 are SGHTA and FQGNSA. Based on CD45RO/CCR7/CD25/CD127/CD95/CD27, CD4+ regulatory, stem cell-like memory, naive and central memory cells were sorted. Expressed TCRB transcripts were sequenced because the entire RNA isolate underwent reverse transcription. Only in-frame clones appear in the TCRdb table, and some are missing; sequencing was by immunoSEQ multiplex PCR. The sample carries around 160,000 clones, 63% recorded once. The chain combines TRBV7-2 with TRBJ2-1; TRBD2 agrees at 7 bases. The receptor comes from a man in his thirties or forties with type 1 diabetes. Sequenced sample: naive CD4+ T cells from blood. CDR3 loop: CASSGLADLYNEQFF. The CDR3 region has the DNA TGTGCCAGCAGCGGGCTAGCGGATCTCTACAATGAGCAGTTCTTC.